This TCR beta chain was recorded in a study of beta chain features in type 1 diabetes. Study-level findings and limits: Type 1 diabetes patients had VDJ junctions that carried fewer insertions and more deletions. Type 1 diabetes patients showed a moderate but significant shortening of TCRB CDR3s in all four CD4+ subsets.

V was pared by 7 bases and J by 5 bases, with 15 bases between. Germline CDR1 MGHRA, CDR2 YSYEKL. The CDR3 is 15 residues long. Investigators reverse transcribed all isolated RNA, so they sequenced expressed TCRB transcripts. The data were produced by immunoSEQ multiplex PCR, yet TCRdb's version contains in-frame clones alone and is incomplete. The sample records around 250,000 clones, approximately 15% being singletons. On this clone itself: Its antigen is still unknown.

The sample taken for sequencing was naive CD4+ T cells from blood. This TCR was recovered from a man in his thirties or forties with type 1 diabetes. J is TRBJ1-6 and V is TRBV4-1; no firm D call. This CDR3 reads CASTRIMLNNSPLHF. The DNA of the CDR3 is TGCGCCAGCACCAGAATCATGCTTAATAATTCACCCCTCCACTTT.